The sequence of this T cell receptor (beta chain) was determined in a study of blood T cell repertoires in COVID-19. Study-level background: Spain, Italy and the United States supplied samples that represented acute and convalescent COVID-19.

Clones were read by immunoSEQ multiplex PCR, and TCRdb kept only the in-frame ones, dropping some. Of 180,000 or so clones listed, approximately 89% are singletons. This clone has only a few counts. This CDR3 comprises 15 residues. Trimming left V 9 bases short and J 7 bases short, with 22 bases between. The germline V gene has CDR1 SGHTA and CDR2 FQGTGA. Recovered Cohort 3 donors showed two negative PCRs, clearance, or symptom resolution. The sample consisted of PBMCs or T cells enriched from blood (not recorded which). This receptor was taken from a man in his forties who had recovered from COVID-19. V is TRBV7-3 and J is TRBJ2-1; no reliable D call. In nucleotides, the CDR3 is TGTGCCAGTAGCCCCCTCCCTTTAGAGTTGAATGAGCAGTTCTTC. Amino acids: CASSPLPLELNEQFF.